The rows below give T cell receptor beta chains drawn from one sample of a study of blood T cells in healthy people across ages. MiXCR was run by TCRdb on the 5' RACE reads, yielding one entry per CDR3 protein. Of about 1.8 million distinct CDR3 sequences in the sample, around half are singletons; the top ten hold approximately 2.1%. Sequencing input: blood. The receptors were gathered from a woman aged 40 to 50 in good health. CDR3s include the opening cysteine and the closing phenylalanine or tryptophan. A D gene is named only where the DNA matches it firmly. Size is stated for part of the rows, as once, few or many counts, or as a class when the clone is expanded.

j_call,d_call,v_call,clone_size,cdr3_aa,cdr3_nt
TRBJ1-3,.,TRBV6-6,.,CASSPSGGHGNTIYF,TGTGCCAGCAGTCCCTCCGGCGGACATGGAAACACCATATATTTT
TRBJ2-6,.,TRBV6-1,few,CASSEKNGGPSSGANVLTF,TGTGCCAGCAGTGAAAAGAACGGGGGGCCCAGCTCTGGGGCCAACGTCCTGACTTTC
TRBJ1-5,.,TRBV6-5,few,CASSYGVGIGYSNQPQHF,TGTGCCAGCAGTTACGGAGTCGGGATTGGGTATAGCAATCAGCCCCAGCATTTT
TRBJ2-7,TRBD1,TRBV24-1,.,CATSDPGQGQYEQYF,TGTGCCACCAGTGATCCGGGACAGGGACAATACGAGCAGTACTTC
TRBJ2-1,.,TRBV2,.,CASRRGGADTYNEQFF,TGTGCCAGCAGGAGAGGAGGGGCCGATACCTACAATGAGCAGTTCTTC
TRBJ2-1,.,TRBV7-3,.,CASSIRRDSRTGSYNEQFF,TGTGCCAGCAGCATACGCAGGGACTCGCGGACAGGCTCCTACAATGAGCAGTTCTTC
TRBJ2-3,.,TRBV6-2/TRBV6-3,.,CASTSPGADTQYF,TGTGCCAGCACCTCGCCAGGTGCAGATACGCAGTATTTT
TRBJ2-5,.,TRBV27,.,CASSALPPGLFRTQYF,TGTGCCAGCAGTGCACTCCCTCCGGGACTCTTCCGGACCCAGTACTTC
TRBJ2-7,TRBD2,TRBV6-2/TRBV6-3,.,CASSPVGLAGGRPYEQYF,TGTGCCAGCAGCCCCGTGGGCCTAGCGGGGGGTCGTCCCTACGAGCAGTACTTC
TRBJ1-1,.,TRBV27,.,CASSIHPAGAHTEAFF,TGTGCCAGCAGTATCCACCCGGCGGGGGCGCACACTGAAGCTTTCTTT
TRBJ2-3,.,TRBV3-1,.,CASSQGVELDTQYF,TGTGCCAGCAGCCAAGGTGTCGAACTAGATACGCAGTATTTT
TRBJ2-7,TRBD2,TRBV28,.,CASTSGQLPYEQYF,TGTGCCAGTACTAGCGGACAGCTTCCTTACGAGCAGTACTTC
TRBJ1-6,.,TRBV7-6,.,CASSLQPGTVKYNSPLHF,TGTGCCAGCAGCTTACAACCGGGGACGGTGAAATATAATTCACCCCTCCACTTT
TRBJ2-3,TRBD2,TRBV3-1,few,CASSQPGLPKATQYF,TGTGCCAGCAGCCAACCGGGACTACCAAAGGCTACGCAGTATTTT
TRBJ1-1,.,TRBV20-1,.,CSARDPSPPGTEAFF,TGCAGTGCTAGAGATCCGTCGCCCCCCGGGACTGAAGCTTTCTTT
TRBJ2-7,TRBD2,TRBV20-1,.,CSAMGSGGYEQYF,TGCAGTGCTATGGGTTCGGGGGGCTACGAGCAGTACTTC
TRBJ2-3,TRBD1,TRBV15,.,CATSRESPGQGTDTQYF,TGTGCCACCAGCAGAGAATCCCCGGGACAGGGCACAGATACGCAGTATTTT
TRBJ2-3,.,TRBV7-2,.,CASSQYRDVSTDTQYF,TGTGCCAGCAGCCAATATCGGGACGTAAGCACAGATACGCAGTATTTT
TRBJ2-3,.,TRBV6-2/TRBV6-3,.,CASTLGASGTDMQYF,TGTGCCAGCACACTAGGTGCTTCTGGCACAGATATGCAGTATTTT
TRBJ2-5,.,TRBV6-2/TRBV6-3,.,CASSAGSRQETQYF,TGTGCCAGCAGCGCGGGCAGCCGACAAGAGACCCAGTACTTC
TRBJ1-6,.,TRBV18,few,CASSPLDSHNSPLHF,TGTGCCAGCTCACCTTTGGACAGCCATAATTCACCCCTCCACTTT
TRBJ2-3,.,TRBV19,.,CASTAGHTQYF,TGTGCCAGTACCGCTGGCCATACGCAGTATTTT
TRBJ2-7,TRBD1,TRBV10-3,.,CTISGGTGEQYF,TGTACCATCAGTGGGGGGACAGGGGAGCAGTACTTC
TRBJ1-2,TRBD1,TRBV24-1,.,CATSDFTGGAGGYTF,TGTGCCACCAGTGATTTCACAGGGGGCGCCGGTGGCTACACCTTC
TRBJ2-7,.,TRBV6-5,few,CASSLTGRGSFEQYF,TGTGCCAGCAGCCTTACAGGGAGGGGATCATTCGAGCAGTACTTC